Below, one T cell receptor (beta chain) is given with its context. It has no known antigen specificity. Base quality data are lacking; no much larger clone is found one base away. Trimming takes 4 bases off V and 2 bases off J; junction bases not matched to a gene: 7. Sequences MDHEN (CDR1) and SYDVKM (CDR2) are obtained from the germline V gene. The CDR3 covers 15 residues, taking in both the cysteine and the phenylalanine. Of the read, only the CDR3 DNA is kept; its 45 bases are in frame from base 1. Receptors were amplified or captured by the immunoSEQ multiplex PCR assay. Sourced from immuneACCESS, this table was stored by TCRdb with only in-frame sequences that have V and J called. A share of the clones is absent; for the studies checked, an unresolved V gene accounts for under half, and the remainder has no known explanation. In all, the sample holds approximately 83,000 clones, and around 93% of those were seen once. 2% to 2.5% of the sample is taken by the ten largest.

The sample is drawn from a study of T cell changes during pregnancy in multiple sclerosis (dated by TCRdb to the late 2010s). Regarding the study in general: In women with multiple sclerosis, the researchers looked at how the T cell repertoire shifted as pregnancy progressed.

This sample comprised peripheral blood, obtained in the third trimester of pregnancy. This clonotype originated in a female donor with multiple sclerosis, enrolled in a pregnancy study. The chain couples TRBV28 to TRBJ2-5, and TRBD2 matches 7 of the central bases. CDR3 reads: CASSYPSGGQETQYF. The bases read TGTGCCAGCAGTTACCCTAGCGGAGGGCAAGAGACCCAGTACTTC.